This TCR beta chain was profiled in a study of CD8 T cells in Susac syndrome. Losses at the gene ends were 6 bases for V and 7 bases for J; bases not matched to a gene: 10. CDR3 size: 14 residues. Germline V gene sequence: CDR1 KGHSH, CDR2 LQKENI. Reverse transcription used 0.5 to 1 ug RNA and random hexamers. immunoSEQ multiplex PCR amplified TCR beta CDR3 across 54 Vbeta, 13 Jbeta. Each CDR3 protein gets one entry after TCRdb re-called the immunoSEQ multiplex PCR reads with MiXCR. The sample includes about 170,000 distinct CDR3 sequences, approximately 93% of them seen just once. Sequencing of TCR beta was carried out in blood CD8+ and CD4+ T cells. The multiple sclerosis control group was made up of treatment-naive patients with stable or active relapsing-remitting disease. TEMRA cells were enriched by FACS, and CD4+ and CD8+ T cells were negatively isolated.

The TCR sequence derives from a human donor with multiple sclerosis. V usage is TRBV18 and J usage is TRBJ2-7, with 9 bases fitting TRBD1. Sequencing used CD4+ T cells from PBMCs. This chain's CDR3 is CASSLGTGLREQYF. Here the CDR3 DNA reads TGTGCCAGCTCCCTCGGGACAGGGCTACGGGAGCAGTACTTC.